The 17 T cell receptor beta chains given below trace back to one sample, sequenced in a study of sequential checkpoint blockade in melanoma (dated by TCRdb to about 2019). Taken with the paper, the label for treatment or condition translates to: randomized to nivolumab then ipilimumab (arm A) or the reverse (arm B). Preparation of the library involved the immunoSEQ multiplex PCR assay. TCRdb took this table from immuneACCESS and kept in-frame rearrangements with V and J called. Such tables lack part of the clones; where checked against another copy, unresolved V genes explain under half of the gap, and the rest is unexplained. Counted in this sample were 2,100 or so clones; roughly 17% of them appeared once. The ten largest make up about 12% of the sample. Sequencing was performed on tumor tissue (inferred from file names), taken from a patient given nivolumab and ipilimumab in sequence. The receptors originated from a human donor with melanoma.

The chain joins TRBV29-1 to TRBJ1-1; D unclear. Germline CDR1 and CDR2: SQVTM and ANQGSEA. CDR3 length: 13 residues. Trimming removed 3 bases from V and 4 bases from J, with 12 bases in between. CDR3 in DNA: TGCAGCGTTGAGACCCAATGGGGCACTGAAGCTTTCTTT. This encodes CSVETQWGTEAFF.

This clone came up a few times. The chain combines TRBV11-3 with TRBJ2-1; 10 bases align to TRBD2. Germline V gene sequence: CDR1 SGHNT, CDR2 YENEEA. CDR3 length: 14 amino acids. With V trimmed by 2 bases and J by 6 bases, 1 base remained unmatched. CDR3 sequence (DNA): TGTGCCAGCAGCTTATTAGCGGGGGGCAATGAGCAGTTCTTC. Encoded protein: CASSLLAGGNEQFF.

This clone was counted between two and nine times. This rearrangement joins TRBV6-8 to TRBJ2-3, with D perhaps given as TRBD1 or TRBD2 (7 bases each). CDR1 is MNHGY, CDR2 SAAAGT, per germline. V was clipped by 6 bases and J by 1 base, with 14 bases between them. This CDR3 is built from 15 residues. In nucleotides, the CDR3 is TGTGCCAGCAGGAATCAGGGGGGGGGCACAGATACGCAGTATTTT. Translated, it gives CASRNQGGGTDTQYF.

This clone was observed a handful of times. This chain joins TRBV6-8 and TRBJ2-5; D ambiguous. The CDR3 has 14 residues. The germline CDR1 and CDR2 sequences are MNHGY and SAAAGT. V lost 2 bases and J lost 2, with 9 bases in between. In nucleotides, the CDR3 is TGTGCCAGCAGTTACGCGGACGGGCAAGAGACCCAGTACTTC. This sequence encodes CASSYADGQETQYF.

This clone is medium-sized. V gene TRBV11-3 combines with J gene TRBJ1-2; D is undetermined. CDR3 length: 14 residues. Germline CDR1 reads SGHNT; CDR2 reads YENEEA. V lost 4 bases, J lost 2 bases, and 11 bases lay in between. The CDR3, as DNA: TGTGCCAGCAGCTCAGTGGAGGGAAACTATGGCTACACCTTC. It specifies CASSSVEGNYGYTF.

This clone occurred a few times. The chain is built from TRBV6-8 and TRBJ1-2; D perhaps matches TRBD1 (5 bases). CDR1 is MNHGY and CDR2 is SAAAGT in the germline V gene. This CDR3 is 14 amino acids long. V was pared by 5 bases and J by 3 bases, with 13 bases between. This CDR3 reads CASSDPGHDYGYTF. CDR3 DNA sequence: TGTGCCAGCAGTGACCCCGGACACGACTATGGCTACACCTTC.

Within the sample, this clone is medium-sized. The gene calls are TRBV11-3 and TRBJ2-1; D remains ambiguous. V gave up 5 bases and J gave up 5 bases, with 13 bases separating them. This CDR3 spans 14 amino acids. Germline V lookup: CDR1 SGHNT, CDR2 YENEEA. CDR3 nucleotides: TGTGCCAGCAGCCAGCCGTACTACGACAATGAGCAGTTCTTC. This gives the protein CASSQPYYDNEQFF. Supplemented by reference TRBV11-3 and TRBJ2-1, the full variable domain reads EAGVVQSPRYKIIEKKQPVAFWCNPISGHNTLYWYLQNLGQGPELLIRYENEEAVDDSQLPKDRFSAERLKGVDSTLKIQPAELGDSAVYLCASSQPYYDNEQFFGPGTRLTVL.

The table lists this clone with a few counts. The CDR3 DNA reads TGTGCCAGCAGTTTTGCGGGGATGAACACCGGGGAGCTGTTTTTT. It translates to CASSFAGMNTGELFF. The chain employs TRBV6-8 and TRBJ2-2; possibly TRBD2 for D (6 bases). Germline V gene data show CDR1 as MNHGY and CDR2 as SAAAGT. Trimming stripped 4 bases from V and 1 base from J, with 10 bases between. This CDR3 is 15 amino acids long.

The chain combines TRBV6-8 with TRBJ2-1; maybe TRBD1 (6 bases). Germline values: CDR1 MNHGY, CDR2 SAAAGT. V lost 6 bases to trimming and J lost 0 bases, with 12 bases between them. CDR3 size: 15 residues. The CDR3 DNA sequence: TGTGCCAGCAGACCCGGACAGAACTCCTACAATGAGCAGTTCTTC. Translated, it gives CASRPGQNSYNEQFF.

This clone was seen only a few times. This chain links TRBV29-1 with TRBJ1-2; 10 bases line up with TRBD1. Looked up from germline, CDR1 is SQVTM and CDR2 is ANQGSEA. This CDR3 comprises 17 residues. The trim removed 2 bases at V and 4 bases at J, leaving 13 bases unmatched. CDR3: CSVESPSGTGALYGYTF. The CDR3 DNA is TGCAGCGTTGAATCGCCCTCCGGGACAGGGGCTCTCTATGGCTACACCTTC.

With regard to this clone: The read terminates 1 residue ahead of where the CDR3 ends, so the germline J gene completes it. The gene calls are TRBV10-3 and TRBJ1-1, with D possibly matching TRBD1 (6 bases). This CDR3 is built from 15 residues. Trimming cost V 0 bases and J 3 bases, with 11 bases left between them. Germline assignment: CDR1 ENHRY and CDR2 SYGVKD. The DNA read from the CDR3 is TGTGCCATCAGTGAGTCGCAGGGGCTGGACACTGAAGCTTTC. Its protein is CAISESQGLDTEAF. From start to end, the CDR3 is CAISESQGLDTEAFF.

By its share, this clone is large. This chain links TRBV23-1 with TRBJ1-2; the D is unclear. TRBV23-1 is marked as an open reading frame, function uncertain. V lost 0 bases and J lost 3, with 11 bases in between. There are 15 residues in the CDR3. The CDR3 region is CASSQSNSGYYGYTF. CDR3 bases: TGCGCCAGCAGTCAATCGAACAGTGGGTACTATGGCTACACCTTC.

The rearrangement uses TRBV14 and TRBJ2-1; D is uncertain. V was pared by 4 bases and J by 3 bases, with 4 bases between. Germline CDR1 reads SGHDN; CDR2 reads FVKESK. The CDR3 has 12 amino acids. Here the CDR3 reads CASSPFYNEQFF. In DNA form, the CDR3 reads TGTGCCAGCAGCCCTTTCTACAATGAGCAGTTCTTC.

This clone was seen only a few times. The chain couples TRBV6-8 to TRBJ1-1; 8 nucleotides match TRBD1. The CDR3 sequence is 12 residues long. With 10 bases clipped from V and 5 bases from J, the junction kept 6 bases outside the gene matches. Germline-derived CDR1 and CDR2 are MNHGY and SAAAGT. The CDR3 DNA follows: TGTGCCATCGAGGACAGGGTTACTGAAGCTTTCTTT. Translation gives CAIEDRVTEAFF.

This clone was seen repeatedly, ten times or more. The V and J genes are TRBV11-3 and TRBJ2-5; maybe TRBD2 (6 bases). V was cut by 1 base and J by 5 bases, with 17 bases left in between. This CDR3 has 16 amino acids. CDR1 is SGHNT and CDR2 is YENEEA in the germline V gene. Written as DNA, the CDR3 is TGTGCCAGCAGCTTAGGGGTTGCGGGGTTCCCGGAGACCCAGTACTTC. Translated: CASSLGVAGFPETQYF.

This clone counts as medium-sized. The chain uses TRBV11-3 and TRBJ2-1, with 12 nucleotides matching TRBD1. Losses at the gene ends were 3 bases for V and 8 bases for J; bases not matched to a gene: 8. CDR3 length equals 16 residues. The V gene's germline CDR1 is SGHNT and CDR2 YENEEA. The CDR3: CASSLGGQGAIDEQFF. In nucleotides, the CDR3 is TGTGCCAGCAGCTTGGGGGGACAGGGGGCTATCGATGAGCAGTTCTTC.

This clone was detected a few times. This chain links TRBV30 with TRBJ2-7, with a tentative D call TRBD1 (6 bases). The CDR3 sequence is 14 residues long. Germline CDR1 is GTSNPN and CDR2 is SVGIG (reference sequence). V was cut by 4 bases and J by 6 bases, with 19 bases left in between. CDR3 loop: CAWTRSRDIGEQYF. CDR3 coding DNA: TGTGCCTGGACGAGGTCACGGGACATTGGCGAGCAGTACTTC.